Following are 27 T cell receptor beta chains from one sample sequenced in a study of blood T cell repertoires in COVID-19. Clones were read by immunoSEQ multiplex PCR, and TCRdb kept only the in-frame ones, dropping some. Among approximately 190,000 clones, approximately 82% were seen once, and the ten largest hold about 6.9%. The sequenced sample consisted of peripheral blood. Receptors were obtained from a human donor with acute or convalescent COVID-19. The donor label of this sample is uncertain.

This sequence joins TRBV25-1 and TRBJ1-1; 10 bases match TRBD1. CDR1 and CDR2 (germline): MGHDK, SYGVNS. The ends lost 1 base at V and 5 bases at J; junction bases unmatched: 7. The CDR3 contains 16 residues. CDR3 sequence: CASSEFVGQGITEAFF. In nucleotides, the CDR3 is TGTGCCAGCAGTGAATTTGTGGGACAGGGGATTACTGAAGCTTTCTTT. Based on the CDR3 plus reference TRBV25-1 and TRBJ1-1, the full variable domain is EADIYQTPRYLVIGTGKKITLECSQTMGHDKMYWYQQDPGMELHLIHYSYGVNSTEKGDLSSESTVSRIRTEHFPLTLESARPSHTSQYLCASSEFVGQGITEAFFGQGTRLTVV.

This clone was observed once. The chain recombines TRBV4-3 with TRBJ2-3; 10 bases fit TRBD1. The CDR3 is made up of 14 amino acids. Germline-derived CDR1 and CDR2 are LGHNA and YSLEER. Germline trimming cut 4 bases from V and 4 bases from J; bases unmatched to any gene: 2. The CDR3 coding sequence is TGCGCCAGCAGCCCCGGACAGGGGGCAGATACGCAGTATTTT. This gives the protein CASSPGQGADTQYF.

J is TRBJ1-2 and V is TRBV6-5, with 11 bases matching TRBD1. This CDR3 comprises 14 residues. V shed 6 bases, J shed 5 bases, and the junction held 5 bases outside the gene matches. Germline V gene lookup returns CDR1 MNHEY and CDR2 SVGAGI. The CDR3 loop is CASRVWDRGYGYTF. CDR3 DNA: TGTGCCAGCAGGGTTTGGGACAGGGGGTATGGCTACACCTTC.

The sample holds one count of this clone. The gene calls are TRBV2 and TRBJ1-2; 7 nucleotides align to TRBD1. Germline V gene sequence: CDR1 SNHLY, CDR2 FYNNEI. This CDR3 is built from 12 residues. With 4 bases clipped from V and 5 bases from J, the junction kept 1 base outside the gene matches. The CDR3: CASSAQGYGYTF. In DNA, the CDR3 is TGTGCCAGCAGTGCACAGGGGTATGGCTACACCTTC. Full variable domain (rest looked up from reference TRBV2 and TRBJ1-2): EPEVTQTPSHQVTQMGQEVILRCVPISNHLYFYWYRQILGQKVEFLVSFYNNEISEKSEIFDDQFSVERPDGSNFTLKIRSTKLEDSAMYFCASSAQGYGYTFGSGTRLTVV.

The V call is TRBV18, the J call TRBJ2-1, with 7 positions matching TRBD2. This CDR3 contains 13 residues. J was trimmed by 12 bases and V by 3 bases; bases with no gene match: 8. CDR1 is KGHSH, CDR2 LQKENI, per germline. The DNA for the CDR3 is TGTGCCAGCTCACCCGGGGACTACAGAAGGCAGTTCTTC. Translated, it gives CASSPGDYRRQFF.

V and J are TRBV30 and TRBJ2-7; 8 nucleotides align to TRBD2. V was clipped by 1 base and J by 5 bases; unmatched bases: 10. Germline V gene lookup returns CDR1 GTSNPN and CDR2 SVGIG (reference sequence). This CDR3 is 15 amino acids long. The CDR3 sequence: CAWSASGGRYHEQYF. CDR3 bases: TGTGCCTGGAGTGCTTCGGGCGGGAGGTACCACGAGCAGTACTTC.

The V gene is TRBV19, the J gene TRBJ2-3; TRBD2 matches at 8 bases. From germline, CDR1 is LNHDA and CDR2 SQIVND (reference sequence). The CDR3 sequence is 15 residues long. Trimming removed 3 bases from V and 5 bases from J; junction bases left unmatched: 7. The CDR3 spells CASSILTSGLDTQYF. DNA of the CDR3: TGTGCCAGTAGTATTCTAACTAGCGGTCTAGATACGCAGTATTTT.

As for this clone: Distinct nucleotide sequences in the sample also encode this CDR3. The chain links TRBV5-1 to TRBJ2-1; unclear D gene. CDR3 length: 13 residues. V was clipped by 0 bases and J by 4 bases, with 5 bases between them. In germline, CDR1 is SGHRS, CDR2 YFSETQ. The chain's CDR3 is CASSLDIYNEQFF. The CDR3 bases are TGCGCCAGCAGCTTGGACATTTACAATGAGCAGTTCTTC.

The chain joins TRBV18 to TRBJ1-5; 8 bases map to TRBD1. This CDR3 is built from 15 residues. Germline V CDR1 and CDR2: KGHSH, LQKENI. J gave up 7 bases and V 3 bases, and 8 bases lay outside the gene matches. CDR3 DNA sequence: TGTGCCAGCTCACCTCTGCAGGGGGCCGGGCAGCCCCAGCATTTT. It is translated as CASSPLQGAGQPQHF.

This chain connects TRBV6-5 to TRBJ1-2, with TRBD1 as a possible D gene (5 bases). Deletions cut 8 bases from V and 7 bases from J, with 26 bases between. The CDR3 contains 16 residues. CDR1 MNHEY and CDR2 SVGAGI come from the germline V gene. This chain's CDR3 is CASGSGGRGTSSGYTF. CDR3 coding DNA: TGTGCCAGCGGTTCGGGGGGTAGAGGAACGTCTTCTGGCTACACCTTC.

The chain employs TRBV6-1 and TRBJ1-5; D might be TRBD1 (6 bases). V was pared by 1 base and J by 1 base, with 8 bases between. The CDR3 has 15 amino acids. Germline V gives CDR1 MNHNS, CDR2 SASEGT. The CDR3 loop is CASSEGGRSNQPQHF. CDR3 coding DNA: TGTGCCAGCAGTGAAGGGGGGCGGAGCAATCAGCCCCAGCATTTT.

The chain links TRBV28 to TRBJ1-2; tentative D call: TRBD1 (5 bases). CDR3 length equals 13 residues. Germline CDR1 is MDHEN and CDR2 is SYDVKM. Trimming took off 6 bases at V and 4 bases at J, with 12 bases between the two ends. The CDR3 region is CASRGIQVYGYTF. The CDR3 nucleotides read TGTGCCAGCAGGGGGATACAGGTCTATGGCTACACCTTC.

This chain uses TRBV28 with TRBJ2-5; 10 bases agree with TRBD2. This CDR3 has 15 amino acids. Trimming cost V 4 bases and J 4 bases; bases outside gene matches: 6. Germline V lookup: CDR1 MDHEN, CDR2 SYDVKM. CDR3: CASSSGTSEGETQYF. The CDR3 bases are TGTGCCAGCAGTTCAGGGACTAGCGAGGGAGAGACCCAGTACTTC.

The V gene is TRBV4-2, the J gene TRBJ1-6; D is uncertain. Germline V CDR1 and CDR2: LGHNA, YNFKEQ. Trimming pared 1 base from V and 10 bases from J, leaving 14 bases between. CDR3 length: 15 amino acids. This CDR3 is CASSQVGRTGSPLHF. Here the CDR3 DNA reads TGTGCCAGCAGCCAAGTTGGGCGGACTGGATCACCCCTCCACTTT.

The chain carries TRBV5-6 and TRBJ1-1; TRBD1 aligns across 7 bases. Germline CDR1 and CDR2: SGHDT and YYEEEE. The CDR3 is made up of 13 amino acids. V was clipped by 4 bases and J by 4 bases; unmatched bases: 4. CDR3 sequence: CASSTGQLTEAFF. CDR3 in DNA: TGTGCCAGCAGCACGGGACAGCTCACTGAAGCTTTCTTT.

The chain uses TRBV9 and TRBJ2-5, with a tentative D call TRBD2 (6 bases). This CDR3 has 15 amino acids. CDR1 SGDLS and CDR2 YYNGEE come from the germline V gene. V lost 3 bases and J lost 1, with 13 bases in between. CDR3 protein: CASSAAPTSQETQYF. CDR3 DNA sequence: TGTGCCAGCAGCGCCGCCCCGACTAGCCAAGAGACCCAGTACTTC.

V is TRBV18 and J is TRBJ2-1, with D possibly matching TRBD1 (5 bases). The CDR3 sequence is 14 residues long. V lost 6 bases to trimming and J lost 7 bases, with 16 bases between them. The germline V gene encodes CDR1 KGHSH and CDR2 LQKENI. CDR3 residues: CASSSLGLWNEQFF. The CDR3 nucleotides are TGTGCCAGCTCCTCCCTGGGGCTGTGGAATGAGCAGTTCTTC. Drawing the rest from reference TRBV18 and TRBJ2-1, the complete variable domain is NAGVMQNPRHLVRRRGQEARLRCSPMKGHSHVYWYRQLPEEGLKFMVYLQKENIIDESGMPKERFSAEFPKEGPSILRIQQVVRGDSAAYFCASSSLGLWNEQFFGPGTRLTVL.

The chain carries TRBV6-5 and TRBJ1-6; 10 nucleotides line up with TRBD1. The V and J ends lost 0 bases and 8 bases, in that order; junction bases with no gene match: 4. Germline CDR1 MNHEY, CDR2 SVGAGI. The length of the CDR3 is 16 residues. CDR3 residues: CASSYSRQGAHSPLHF. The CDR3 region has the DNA TGTGCCAGCAGTTACTCGCGACAGGGGGCTCATTCACCCCTCCACTTT.

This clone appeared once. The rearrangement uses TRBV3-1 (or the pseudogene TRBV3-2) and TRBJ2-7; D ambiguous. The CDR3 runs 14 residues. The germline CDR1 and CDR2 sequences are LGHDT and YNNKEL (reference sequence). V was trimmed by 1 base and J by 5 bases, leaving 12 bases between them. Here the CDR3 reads CASSQVDTQHEQYF. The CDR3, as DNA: TGTGCCAGCAGCCAAGTCGACACACAGCACGAGCAGTACTTC.

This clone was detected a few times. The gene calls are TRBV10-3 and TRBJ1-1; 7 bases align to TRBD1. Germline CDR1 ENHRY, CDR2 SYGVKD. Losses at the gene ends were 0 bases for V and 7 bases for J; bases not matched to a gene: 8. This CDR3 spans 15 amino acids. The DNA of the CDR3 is TGTGCCATCAGTGAGTCGATTTTAGGGGGCAGTGAAGCTTTCTTT. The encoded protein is CAISESILGGSEAFF.

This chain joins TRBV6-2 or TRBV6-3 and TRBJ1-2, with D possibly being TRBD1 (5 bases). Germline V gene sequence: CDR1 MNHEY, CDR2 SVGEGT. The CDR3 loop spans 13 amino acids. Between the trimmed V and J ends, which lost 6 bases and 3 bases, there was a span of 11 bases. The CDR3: CASSRDRHYGYTF. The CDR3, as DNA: TGTGCCAGCAGCCGAGACAGACACTATGGCTACACCTTC.

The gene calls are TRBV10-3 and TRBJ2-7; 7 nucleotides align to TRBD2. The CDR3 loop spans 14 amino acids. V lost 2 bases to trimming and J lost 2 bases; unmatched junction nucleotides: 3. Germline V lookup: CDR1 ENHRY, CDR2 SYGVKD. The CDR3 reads CAISEASGPYEQYF. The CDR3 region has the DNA TGTGCCATCAGTGAGGCTAGCGGCCCCTACGAGCAGTACTTC.

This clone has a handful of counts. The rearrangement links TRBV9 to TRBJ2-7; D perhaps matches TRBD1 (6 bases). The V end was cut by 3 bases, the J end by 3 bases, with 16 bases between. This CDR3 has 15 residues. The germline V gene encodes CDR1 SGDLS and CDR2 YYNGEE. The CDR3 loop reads CASSAGDLGLYEQYF. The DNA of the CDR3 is TGTGCCAGCAGCGCAGGGGACCTCGGACTCTACGAGCAGTACTTC. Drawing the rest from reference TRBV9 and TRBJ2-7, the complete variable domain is DSGVTQTPKHLITATGQRVTLRCSPRSGDLSVYWYQQSLDQGLQFLIQYYNGEERAKGNILERFSAQQFPDLHSELNLSSLELGDSALYFCASSAGDLGLYEQYFGPGTRLTVT.

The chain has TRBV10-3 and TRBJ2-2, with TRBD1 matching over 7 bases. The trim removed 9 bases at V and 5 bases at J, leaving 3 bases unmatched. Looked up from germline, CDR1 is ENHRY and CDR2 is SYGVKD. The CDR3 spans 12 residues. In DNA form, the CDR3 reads TGTGCCATAGGGACAGTAACCGGGGAGCTGTTTTTT. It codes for CAIGTVTGELFF.

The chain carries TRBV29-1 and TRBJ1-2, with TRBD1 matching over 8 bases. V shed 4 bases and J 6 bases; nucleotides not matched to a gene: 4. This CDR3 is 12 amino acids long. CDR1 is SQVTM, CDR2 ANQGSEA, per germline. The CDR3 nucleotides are TGCAGCGTTGGACAGGGGTACAATGGCTACACCTTC. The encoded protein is CSVGQGYNGYTF.

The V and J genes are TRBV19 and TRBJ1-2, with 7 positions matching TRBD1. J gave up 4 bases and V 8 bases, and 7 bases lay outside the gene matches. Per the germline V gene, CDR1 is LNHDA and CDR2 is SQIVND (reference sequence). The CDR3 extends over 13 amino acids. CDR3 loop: CASAGDRAYGYTF. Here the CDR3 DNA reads TGTGCCAGTGCTGGGGACAGAGCCTATGGCTACACCTTC.

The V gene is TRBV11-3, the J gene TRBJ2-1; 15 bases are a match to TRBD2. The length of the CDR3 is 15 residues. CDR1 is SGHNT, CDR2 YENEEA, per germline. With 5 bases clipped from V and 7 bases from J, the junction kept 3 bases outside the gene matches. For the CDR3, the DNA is TGTGCCAGCAGCAAAGGGACTAGCGGGAGGAATGAGCAGTTCTTC. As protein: CASSKGTSGRNEQFF. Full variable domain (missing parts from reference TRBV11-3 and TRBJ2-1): EAGVVQSPRYKIIEKKQPVAFWCNPISGHNTLYWYLQNLGQGPELLIRYENEEAVDDSQLPKDRFSAERLKGVDSTLKIQPAELGDSAVYLCASSKGTSGRNEQFFGPGTRLTVL.